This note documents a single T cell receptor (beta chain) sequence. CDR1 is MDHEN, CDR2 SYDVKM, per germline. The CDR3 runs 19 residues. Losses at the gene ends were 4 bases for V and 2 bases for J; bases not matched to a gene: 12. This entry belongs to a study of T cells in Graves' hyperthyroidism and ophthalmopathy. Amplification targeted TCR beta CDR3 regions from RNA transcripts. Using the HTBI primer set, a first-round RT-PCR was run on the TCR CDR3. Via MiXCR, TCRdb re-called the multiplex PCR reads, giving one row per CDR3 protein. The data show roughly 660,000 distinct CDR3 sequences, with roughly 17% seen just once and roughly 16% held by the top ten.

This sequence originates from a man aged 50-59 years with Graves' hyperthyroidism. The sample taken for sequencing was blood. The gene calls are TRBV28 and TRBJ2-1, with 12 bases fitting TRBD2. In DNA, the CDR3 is TGTGCCAGCAGTTACCCCAGCCGACTAGCGGGAGAGACCTACAATGAGCAGTTCTTC. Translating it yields CASSYPSRLAGETYNEQFF.